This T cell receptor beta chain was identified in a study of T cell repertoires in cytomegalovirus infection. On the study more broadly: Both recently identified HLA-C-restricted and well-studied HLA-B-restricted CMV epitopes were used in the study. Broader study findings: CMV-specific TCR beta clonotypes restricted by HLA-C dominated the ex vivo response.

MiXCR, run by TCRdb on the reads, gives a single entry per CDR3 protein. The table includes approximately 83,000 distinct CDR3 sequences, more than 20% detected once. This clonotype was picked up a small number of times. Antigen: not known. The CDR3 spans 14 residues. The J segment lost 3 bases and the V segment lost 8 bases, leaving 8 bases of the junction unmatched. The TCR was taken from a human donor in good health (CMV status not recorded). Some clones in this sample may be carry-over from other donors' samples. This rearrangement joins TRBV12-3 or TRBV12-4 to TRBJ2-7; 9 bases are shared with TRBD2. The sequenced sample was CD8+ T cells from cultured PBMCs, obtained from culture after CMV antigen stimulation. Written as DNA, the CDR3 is TGTGCCAGCGGTAATAGCGGGGGAGACTACGAGCAGTACTTC. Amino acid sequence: CASGNSGGDYEQYF.